This T cell receptor beta chain was captured by sequencing in a study of blood T cell repertoires in COVID-19. Authors' analysis steps: Cell counts per sample came from amplifying reference gene primers. Using immunoSEQ multiplex PCR, the repertoire was profiled, and TCRdb retains in-frame clones only, with some absent. The V and J calls and clone size were taken over from that table, and D and trimming were inferred from the DNA. The repertoire holds under 30,000 clones, around 91% seen once, with 15% to 20% in the top ten. The CDR3 extends over 15 amino acids. Trimming stripped 3 bases from V and 0 bases from J, with 11 bases between. Germline V lookup: CDR1 LNHDA, CDR2 SQIVND (reference sequence).

The sequence came from a man older than 75 with acute or convalescent COVID-19. The chain couples TRBV19 to TRBJ2-5, with D possibly matching TRBD1 (5 bases). Sequencing was carried out using peripheral blood. The CDR3 loop reads CASSISQGDQETQYF. The CDR3 DNA follows: TGTGCCAGTAGTATTTCCCAGGGCGACCAAGAGACCCAGTACTTC.